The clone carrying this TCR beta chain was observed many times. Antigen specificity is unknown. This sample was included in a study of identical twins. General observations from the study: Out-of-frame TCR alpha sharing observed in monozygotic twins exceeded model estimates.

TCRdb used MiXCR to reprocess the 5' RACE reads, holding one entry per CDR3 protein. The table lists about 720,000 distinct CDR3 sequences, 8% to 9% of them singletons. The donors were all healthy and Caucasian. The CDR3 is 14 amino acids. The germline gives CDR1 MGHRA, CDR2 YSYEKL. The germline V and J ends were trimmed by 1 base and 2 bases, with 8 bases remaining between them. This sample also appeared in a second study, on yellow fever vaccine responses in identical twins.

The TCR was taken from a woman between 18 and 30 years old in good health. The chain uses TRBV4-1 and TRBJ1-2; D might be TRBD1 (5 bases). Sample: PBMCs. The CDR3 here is CASSQVRQNYGYTF. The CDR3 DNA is TGCGCCAGCAGCCAAGTTCGACAGAACTATGGCTACACCTTC.